The 2 T cell receptor beta chains below come from one sample, sequenced in a study of beta chain features in type 1 diabetes. Every bit of the isolated RNA underwent reverse transcription, so sequencing read expressed TCRB transcripts. Measured with immunoSEQ multiplex PCR; TCRdb has only the in-frame clones, and not every one. The sample holds around 250,000 clones, approximately 70% seen once. The sequenced material came from naive CD4+ T cells from blood. The receptors were sampled from a young man in good health.

This clone has only a few counts. V usage is TRBV6-5 and J usage is TRBJ2-1; D gene ambiguous. Germline loops: CDR1 MNHEY, CDR2 SVGAGI. This CDR3 contains 14 residues. Trimming removed 2 bases at V and 11 bases at J, with 16 bases between. This chain's CDR3 is CASSYESRAHQQFF. Written as DNA, the CDR3 is TGTGCCAGCAGTTACGAGTCTAGGGCCCACCAGCAGTTCTTC.

This clone has a handful of counts. V is TRBV30 and J is TRBJ2-4; TRBD1 matches at 7 bases. Trimming removed 4 bases from V and 1 base from J; junction bases left unmatched: 4. From germline, CDR1 is GTSNPN and CDR2 SVGIG (reference sequence). CDR3 length: 14 residues. The CDR3 sequence: CAWTQQGAKNIQYF. The CDR3 DNA sequence: TGTGCCTGGACTCAACAGGGGGCCAAAAACATTCAGTACTTC.